This TCR beta chain was obtained from a study of shared clonotypes between healthy human individuals. This CDR3 region has 15 residues. Libraries were prepared by immunoSEQ multiplex PCR; TCRdb keeps only in-frame clonotypes and omits some of them. The table lists roughly 500,000 clones, 79% of them singletons. Sequenced: PBMCs. This receptor was obtained from a woman aged 40 to 50 in good health. Some clones in this sample may be carry-over from other donors' samples. The V call is TRBV21-1, the J call TRBJ2-1; the table calls TRBD1, which could not be checked here. TRBV21-1 is labeled a pseudogene. The CDR3 coding sequence is TGTGCCAGCAGCAAAGGCTCGACAGGGGGGAATGAGCAGTTCTTC. It encodes CASSKGSTGGNEQFF.